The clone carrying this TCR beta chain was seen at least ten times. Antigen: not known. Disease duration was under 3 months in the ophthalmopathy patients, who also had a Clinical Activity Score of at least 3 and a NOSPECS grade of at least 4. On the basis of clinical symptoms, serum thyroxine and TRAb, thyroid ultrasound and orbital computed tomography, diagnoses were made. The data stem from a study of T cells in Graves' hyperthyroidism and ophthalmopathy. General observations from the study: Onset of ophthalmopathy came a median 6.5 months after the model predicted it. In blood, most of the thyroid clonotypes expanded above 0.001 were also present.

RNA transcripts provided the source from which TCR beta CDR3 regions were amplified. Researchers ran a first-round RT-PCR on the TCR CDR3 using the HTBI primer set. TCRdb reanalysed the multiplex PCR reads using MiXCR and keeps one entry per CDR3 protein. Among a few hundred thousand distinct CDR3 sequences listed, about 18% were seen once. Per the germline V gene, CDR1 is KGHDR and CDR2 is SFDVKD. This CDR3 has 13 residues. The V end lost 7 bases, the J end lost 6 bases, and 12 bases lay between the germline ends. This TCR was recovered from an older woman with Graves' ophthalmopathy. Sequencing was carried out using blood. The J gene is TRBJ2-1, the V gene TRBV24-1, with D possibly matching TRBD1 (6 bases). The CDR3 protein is CATRGTQVNEQFF. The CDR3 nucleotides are TGTGCCACCAGAGGGACACAGGTCAATGAGCAGTTCTTC.